A single sample gave rise to the 21 T cell receptor beta chains below, sequenced in a study of T-cell memory formation after mild COVID-19. MiXCR, run by TCRdb on the 5' RACE reads, gives a single entry per CDR3 protein. The sample contains about 290,000 distinct CDR3 sequences, 15% to 20% of which appear only once. Material for sequencing was PBMCs or a T cell subset sorted from them (not recorded which). The receptors shown here come from a young man who had mild COVID-19 (a few samples of this study predate the infection). Cell type and time point are not known.

The chain has TRBV7-2 and TRBJ2-3, with TRBD2 as a possible D gene (6 bases). Trimming cost V 5 bases and J 0 bases, with 15 bases left between them. Germline CDR1 and CDR2: SGHTA and FQGNSA. This CDR3 region has 16 residues. CDR3 bases: TGTGCCAGCAGCGCGGGACTCCACCCTAGCACAGATACGCAGTATTTT. Protein product: CASSAGLHPSTDTQYF. Drawing the rest from reference TRBV7-2 and TRBJ2-3, the complete variable domain is GAGVSQSPSNKVTEKGKDVELRCDPISGHTALYWYRQSLGQGLEFLIYFQGNSAPDKSGLPSDRFSAERTGGSVSTLTIQRTQQEDSAVYLCASSAGLHPSTDTQYFGPGTRLTVL.

The V gene is TRBV6-5, the J gene TRBJ2-5; D gene uncertain. The CDR3 extends over 12 amino acids. Germline CDR1 and CDR2: MNHEY and SVGAGI. Deletions cut 2 bases from V and 5 bases from J, with 6 bases between. CDR3 residues: CASSYGGETQYF. DNA for the CDR3: TGTGCCAGCAGTTACGGTGGGGAGACCCAGTACTTC.

This clonotype was recorded at least ten times. This chain links TRBV5-5 with TRBJ1-3; 8 bases fit TRBD1. V shed 4 bases and J 4 bases; nucleotides not matched to a gene: 1. The CDR3 covers 13 residues. In germline, CDR1 is SGHKS, CDR2 YYEKEE (reference sequence). The CDR3 here is CASSGDRGNTIYF. CDR3 DNA sequence: TGTGCCAGCAGCGGGGACAGGGGAAACACCATATATTTT. Using reference TRBV5-5 and TRBJ1-3 for the parts outside the CDR3, the full variable domain is DAGVTQSPTHLIKTRGQQVTLRCSPISGHKSVSWYQQVLGQGPQFIFQYYEKEERGRGNFPDRFSARQFPNYSSELNVNALLLGDSALYLCASSGDRGNTIYFGEGSWLTVV.

The CDR3 protein is CSARDYRGREYEQFF. DNA for the CDR3: TGCAGTGCTAGAGATTACCGGGGGCGGGAATATGAGCAGTTCTTC. The rearrangement links TRBV20-1 to TRBJ2-1; D is possibly TRBD1 or TRBD2 (6 bases each). Germline loops: CDR1 DFQATT, CDR2 SNEGSKA (reference sequence). This CDR3 comprises 15 residues. V was shortened by 0 bases and J by 8 bases, with 17 bases between the two germline ends.

This chain links TRBV29-1 with TRBJ2-7; 10 positions agree with TRBD2. Germline V gives CDR1 SQVTM, CDR2 ANQGSEA. Losses at the gene ends were 4 bases for V and 2 bases for J; bases not matched to a gene: 5. This CDR3 contains 14 residues. CDR3 residues: CSVVLAGVPYEQYF. The CDR3 DNA reads as TGCAGCGTTGTGCTAGCGGGGGTTCCCTACGAGCAGTACTTC.

This clonotype occurred many times. This chain joins TRBV12-3 or TRBV12-4 and TRBJ2-2; unclear D gene. Trimming took off 9 bases at V and 1 base at J, with 9 bases between the two ends. The CDR3 has 13 residues. Here the CDR3 DNA reads TGTGCCAGGATGGACGAGAACACCGGGGAGCTGTTTTTT. This encodes CARMDENTGELFF.

This clonotype was detected only a few times. The chain uses TRBV9 and TRBJ2-2; D perhaps matches TRBD1 (6 bases). The CDR3 is 12 amino acids. Germline CDR1 is SGDLS and CDR2 is YYNGEE. V gave up 6 bases and J gave up 6 bases, with 9 bases separating them. The CDR3 region has the DNA TGTGCCAGCATGGGGGCGTCCGGGGAGCTGTTTTTT. It encodes CASMGASGELFF.

The chain couples TRBV12-3 or TRBV12-4 to TRBJ2-3; the D gene is possibly TRBD2 (6 bases). V was shortened by 6 bases and J by 2 bases, with 21 bases between the two germline ends. The CDR3 is 17 residues long. The CDR3: CASRPRGGVYPTDTQYF. In DNA form, the CDR3 reads TGTGCCAGCAGACCCCGGGGCGGGGTCTACCCCACAGATACGCAGTATTTT.

This clonotype came up many times. The rearrangement uses TRBV29-1 and TRBJ1-1; D is unclear. Looked up from germline, CDR1 is SQVTM and CDR2 is ANQGSEA. This CDR3 has 11 amino acids. V lost 4 bases and J 11 bases, leaving 14 bases between the germline ends. CDR3 DNA: TGCAGCGTTGTCGTACTCGGACGGGCTTTCTTT. Its protein product is CSVVVLGRAFF. Full variable domain (remainder filled in from reference TRBV29-1 and TRBJ1-1): SAVISQKPSRDICQRGTSLTIQCQVDSQVTMMFWYRQQPGQSLTLIATANQGSEATYESGFVIDKFPISRPNLTFSTLTVSNMSPEDSSIYLCSVVVLGRAFFGQGTRLTVV.

This clonotype was found a few times. The rearrangement links TRBV10-3 to TRBJ1-1; D might be TRBD1 (6 bases). V was shortened by 5 bases and J by 3 bases, with 10 bases between the two germline ends. Germline values: CDR1 ENHRY, CDR2 SYGVKD. The CDR3 extends over 13 amino acids. As DNA, the CDR3 is TGTGCCATCAGTTTCCACAGGGACACTGAAGCTTTCTTT. This sequence encodes CAISFHRDTEAFF.

This chain uses TRBV20-1 with TRBJ2-7, with 8 bases lining up with TRBD2. With 2 bases clipped from V and 5 bases from J, the junction kept 11 bases outside the gene matches. CDR3 size: 15 residues. The germline V gene encodes CDR1 DFQATT and CDR2 SNEGSKA (reference sequence). CDR3 amino acids: CSARTRGDPLNEQYF. For the CDR3, the DNA is TGCAGTGCTAGAACGCGGGGGGACCCTCTAAACGAGCAGTACTTC.

This chain's CDR3 is CASSQVVADTQYF. Written as DNA, the CDR3 is TGCGCCAGCAGCCAAGTGGTTGCAGATACGCAGTATTTT. The chain has TRBV4-1 and TRBJ2-3; the D is unclear. Trimming took off 1 base at V and 4 bases at J, with 6 bases between the two ends. The length of the CDR3 is 13 residues. Germline-derived CDR1 and CDR2 are MGHRA and YSYEKL.

The rearrangement links TRBV5-1 to TRBJ1-1, with a possible D match to TRBD1 (5 bases). Germline CDR1 and CDR2: SGHRS and YFSETQ. V dropped 5 bases and J dropped 7 bases, with 9 bases sitting between them. The CDR3 extends over 11 amino acids. The CDR3 DNA follows: TGCGCCAGCAGGCGGGACCGTGAAGCTTTCTTT. It yields the protein CASRRDREAFF. The variable domain in full, completed from reference TRBV5-1 and TRBJ1-1, reads KAGVTQTPRYLIKTRGQQVTLSCSPISGHRSVSWYQQTPGQGLQFLFEYFSETQRNKGNFPGRFSGRQFSNSRSEMNVSTLELGDSALYLCASRRDREAFFGQGTRLTVV.

This clonotype was picked up a small number of times. The chain carries TRBV7-8 and TRBJ2-5; 7 bases are a match to TRBD2. The V and J ends lost 5 bases and 4 bases, in that order; junction bases with no gene match: 13. The CDR3 covers 16 residues. Germline V gene data show CDR1 as SGHVS and CDR2 as FQNEAQ. The DNA of the CDR3 is TGTGCCAGCAGCCCTAGACTCGACCCGGGAGGAGAGACCCAGTACTTC. Protein product: CASSPRLDPGGETQYF.

The table lists this clonotype with a few counts. This chain joins TRBV5-1 and TRBJ2-3; 8 bases fit TRBD2. This CDR3 comprises 15 residues. Losses at the gene ends were 3 bases for V and 1 base for J; bases not matched to a gene: 4. From germline, CDR1 is SGHRS and CDR2 YFSETQ. The CDR3 DNA is TGCGCCAGCAGCTGGGCGGGGGGAGGCACAGATACGCAGTATTTT. Its protein product is CASSWAGGGTDTQYF.

This clonotype came up many times. V is TRBV2 and J is TRBJ2-3; D gene uncertain. Trimming shortened V by 3 bases and J by 0 bases, and 1 base separated the two germline ends. The V gene's germline CDR1 is SNHLY and CDR2 FYNNEI. The CDR3 has 12 amino acids. The CDR3 bases are TGTGCCAGCAGTGACAGCACAGATACGCAGTATTTT. It codes for CASSDSTDTQYF.

This clonotype showed up just a few times. The chain combines TRBV7-2 with TRBJ2-7, with a possible D match to TRBD2 (5 bases). CDR1 and CDR2 from the germline V gene are SGHTA and FQGNSA. Trimming removed 3 bases from V and 5 bases from J, with 11 bases in between. The CDR3 has 13 amino acids. CDR3 nucleotide sequence: TGTGCCAGCAGCTTTTCGGGGATCGACGAGCAGTACTTC. Translation: CASSFSGIDEQYF.

In its sample, this clonotype was seen many times. The rearrangement uses TRBV23-1 and TRBJ2-6; TRBD1 agrees at 9 bases. TRBV23-1 is assigned to the ORF class and has an uncertain function. The CDR3 has 14 residues. V gave up 2 bases and J gave up 18 bases; unmatched junction bases: 11. CDR3 DNA: TGCGCCAGCAGTCAAGCGCCACAGAGGACAGGGGCGACTTTC. This encodes CASSQAPQRTGATF.

This clonotype was counted many times. The chain uses TRBV5-6 and TRBJ2-3; 9 positions agree with TRBD2. This CDR3 spans 17 amino acids. Germline loops: CDR1 SGHDT, CDR2 YYEEEE. With V trimmed by 1 base and J by 5 bases, 11 bases remained unmatched. The CDR3 region is CASSLIALAGYRDTQYF. DNA for the CDR3: TGTGCCAGCAGCTTGATCGCGCTAGCGGGGTATAGAGATACGCAGTATTTT. Supplemented by reference TRBV5-6 and TRBJ2-3, the full variable domain reads DAGVTQSPTHLIKTRGQQVTLRCSPKSGHDTVSWYQQALGQGPQFIFQYYEEEERQRGNFPDRFSGHQFPNYSSELNVNALLLGDSALYLCASSLIALAGYRDTQYFGPGTRLTVL.

This chain connects TRBV20-1 to TRBJ2-1; D is possibly TRBD2 (5 bases). V was cut by 6 bases and J by 8 bases, with 20 bases left in between. Germline CDR1 and CDR2: DFQATT and SNEGSKA (reference sequence). CDR3 length equals 14 residues. The CDR3 region is CSARRARPADEQFF. The CDR3 DNA reads TGCAGTGCCAGACGAGCGCGCCCAGCGGATGAGCAGTTCTTC.

The sample holds many counts of this clonotype. V usage is TRBV12-3 or TRBV12-4 and J usage is TRBJ2-2; D not resolved. V was trimmed by 2 bases and J by 2 bases, leaving 9 bases between them. The length of the CDR3 is 15 residues. CDR3 sequence (DNA): TGTGCCAGCAGTTTACGGGCGGTAAACACCGGGGAGCTGTTTTTT. Translating it yields CASSLRAVNTGELFF.